The sequence of this TCR beta chain was determined in a study of cytomegalovirus exposure and HLA in healthy donors. General study findings and limits: It was reported that the classifier diagnosed cytomegalovirus status with high specificity and sensitivity in both the original and validation cohorts.

Concerning this clone itself: Its antigen is still unknown.

The germline V gene has CDR1 MNHEY and CDR2 SMNVEV (reference sequence). The CDR3 has 14 residues. V shed 5 bases, J shed 10 bases, and the junction held 11 bases outside the gene matches. Method: immunoSEQ multiplex PCR; TCRdb's copy keeps in-frame clones and lacks some. The data contain hundreds of thousands of clones, less than 90% of them singletons. V gene TRBV27 combines with J gene TRBJ2-1, with 7 bases lining up with TRBD1. Sample: PBMCs. The source of this sequence is a man between 18 and 29 years old in good health and CMV-seropositive. CDR3 nucleotide sequence: TGTGCCAGCAGTGTACAGGGGCCCGTTAGGGAGCAGTTCTTC. As protein: CASSVQGPVREQFF.